Here is one T cell receptor (beta chain) with its context. Authors' data handling: Scientists estimated how many nucleated cells there were by amplifying reference gene primers. Using immunoSEQ multiplex PCR, the repertoire was profiled, and TCRdb retains in-frame clones only, with some absent. V and J calls and clone size come straight from that table; D and trimming were deduced from the DNA. The sample lists 250,000 to 350,000 clones; around 89% were seen once. This CDR3 region has 15 residues. Germline V gene data show CDR1 as MDHEN and CDR2 as SYDVKM. Unmatched junction bases numbered 9, after V lost 6 bases and J lost 5 bases. The sample comes from a study of blood T cell repertoires in COVID-19. Study-wide background: Acute-phase and convalescent COVID-19 samples originated in the United States, Italy and Spain. In each case, the material was cDNA or gDNA derived from T cells, B-cell-depleted T cells, or PBMCs.

This TCR was sampled from a young man with acute or convalescent COVID-19. The rearrangement uses TRBV28 and TRBJ1-5, with 8 bases identical to TRBD1. Sequenced input: peripheral blood. This chain's CDR3 is CASRAGGGYYQPQHF. CDR3 bases: TGTGCCAGCAGGGCAGGGGGCGGATATTATCAGCCCCAGCATTTT.